Shown below are 10 T cell receptor beta chains from a single sample sequenced in a study of CD8 T cells in ankylosing spondylitis. TCRdb passed the 5' RACE reads through MiXCR, listing each CDR3 protein once. Among some 250,000 distinct CDR3 sequences, about 24% were seen once, and the ten largest hold 0.61%. Sequencing was performed on blood, either unsorted or a sorted T cell fraction (not recorded which). The receptors were sampled from a male donor with ankylosing spondylitis or in good health (not recorded which).

There are a few counts of this clonotype. The chain is built from TRBV10-3 and TRBJ1-1, with D perhaps TRBD1 (5 bases). V dropped 8 bases and J dropped 6 bases, with 16 bases sitting between them. The CDR3 spans 13 residues. Germline V CDR1 and CDR2: ENHRY, SYGVKD. The CDR3 sequence is CAIAVGGGAEAFF. CDR3 sequence (DNA): TGTGCCATCGCCGTGGGAGGAGGGGCTGAAGCTTTCTTT.

This clonotype was observed many times. The chain joins TRBV20-1 to TRBJ1-5; D unresolved. CDR3 length equals 12 residues. Germline V gives CDR1 DFQATT, CDR2 SNEGSKA (reference sequence). V was pared by 5 bases and J by 3 bases, with 8 bases between. CDR3 sequence: CSARVSNQPQHF. The CDR3 bases are TGCAGTGCTCGGGTGTCCAATCAGCCCCAGCATTTT.

In its sample, this clonotype was seen many times. CDR3 sequence (DNA): TGCAGTGCTAGGAGTGGAGAGACCCAGTACTTC. Residues: CSARSGETQYF. The V call is TRBV20-1, the J call TRBJ2-5, with D unresolved. The length of the CDR3 is 11 residues. The germline V gene encodes CDR1 DFQATT and CDR2 SNEGSKA (reference sequence). Trimming left V 3 bases short and J 4 bases short, with 6 bases between.

Many counts were recorded for this clonotype. The V and J genes are TRBV29-1 and TRBJ1-3; D call uncertain. Trimming removed 8 bases at V and 4 bases at J, with 9 bases between. The CDR3 spans 11 residues. Germline V CDR1 and CDR2: SQVTM, ANQGSEA. CDR3 amino acids: CSISAGNTIYF. The CDR3 DNA reads as TGCAGCATCAGCGCGGGAAACACCATATATTTT.

The rearrangement links TRBV4-1 to TRBJ2-7; 7 nucleotides match TRBD2. Germline V gene data show CDR1 as MGHRA and CDR2 as YSYEKL. This CDR3 spans 13 amino acids. V was clipped by 5 bases and J by 3 bases; unmatched bases: 4. The DNA of the CDR3 is TGCGCCAGCAGCATTATAGCGGGCTACGAGCAGTACTTC. The encoded protein is CASSIIAGYEQYF.

This chain uses TRBV10-3 with TRBJ1-5, with a possible D match to TRBD1 (5 bases). CDR1 is ENHRY, CDR2 SYGVKD, per germline. CDR3 size: 15 residues. Trimming shortened V by 2 bases and J by 6 bases, and 14 bases separated the two germline ends. The CDR3 sequence: CAISEREGQGQPQHF. DNA for the CDR3: TGTGCCATCAGTGAGCGAGAGGGGCAGGGTCAGCCCCAGCATTTT.

The DNA of the CDR3 is TGCGCCAGCAGCCAATTACCCTTTGGGACAGGGCAAGAGACCCAGTACTTC. Protein product: CASSQLPFGTGQETQYF. V usage is TRBV4-1 and J usage is TRBJ2-5; 9 bases match TRBD1. Losses at the gene ends were 2 bases for V and 2 bases for J; bases not matched to a gene: 9. The germline V gene encodes CDR1 MGHRA and CDR2 YSYEKL. CDR3 length equals 17 residues.

The chain links TRBV20-1 to TRBJ2-1; the D is unclear. The CDR3 contains 13 residues. Trimming left V 5 bases short and J 2 bases short, with 10 bases between. Per germline, CDR1 DFQATT and CDR2 SNEGSKA (reference sequence). The DNA of the CDR3 is TGCAGTGCTCCCCTCATCCCCTACAATGAGCAGTTCTTC. Translated: CSAPLIPYNEQFF.

This clonotype has a count of ten or more. The chain couples TRBV5-5 to TRBJ2-5; unclear D gene. The germline V and J ends were trimmed by 0 bases and 2 bases, with 5 bases remaining between them. The germline gives CDR1 SGHKS, CDR2 YYEKEE (reference sequence). The CDR3 covers 13 residues. The CDR3 reads CASSLAIQETQYF. CDR3 nucleotide sequence: TGTGCCAGCAGCTTGGCTATTCAAGAGACCCAGTACTTC.

The V gene is TRBV4-1, the J gene TRBJ1-1; TRBD1 matches 9 bases. Trimming took 1 base from V and 11 from J; bases not matched to a gene: 14. The CDR3 covers 16 residues. Germline values: CDR1 MGHRA, CDR2 YSYEKL. The CDR3 nucleotides read TGCGCCAGCAGCCAAGGGGGACAGGGCACCCTTGGCGGGGCTTTCTTT. As protein: CASSQGGQGTLGGAFF.